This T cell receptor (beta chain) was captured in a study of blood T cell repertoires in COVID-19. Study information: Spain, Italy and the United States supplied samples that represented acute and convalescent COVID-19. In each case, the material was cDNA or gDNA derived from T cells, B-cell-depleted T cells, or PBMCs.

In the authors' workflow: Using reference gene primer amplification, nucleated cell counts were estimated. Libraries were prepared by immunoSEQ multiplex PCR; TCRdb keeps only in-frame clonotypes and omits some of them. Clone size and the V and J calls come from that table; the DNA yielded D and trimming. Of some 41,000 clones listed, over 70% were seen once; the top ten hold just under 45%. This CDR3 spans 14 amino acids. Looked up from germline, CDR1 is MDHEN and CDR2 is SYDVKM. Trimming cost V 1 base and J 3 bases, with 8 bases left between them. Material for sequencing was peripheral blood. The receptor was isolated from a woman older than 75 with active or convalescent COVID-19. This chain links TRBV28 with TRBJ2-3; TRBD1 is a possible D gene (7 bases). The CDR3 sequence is CASSLSGGTDTQYF. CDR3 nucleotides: TGTGCCAGCAGTTTATCAGGGGGGACAGATACGCAGTATTTT.